The 22 T cell receptor beta chains reported below all come from one sample, sequenced in a study of blood T cell repertoires in COVID-19. This table comes from immunoSEQ multiplex PCR, and its TCRdb copy is limited to in-frame clones, with some not included. The data show about 220,000 clones, approximately 85% seen once. The material sequenced was peripheral blood. The receptors were gathered from a woman in her 70s with COVID-19, enrolled during active disease.

This clone has only one observation. The rearrangement uses TRBV29-1 and TRBJ1-5; D is uncertain. CDR1 is SQVTM and CDR2 is ANQGSEA in the germline V gene. V lost 4 bases and J lost 0, with 7 bases in between. The CDR3 consists of 13 residues. The CDR3 spells CSVGGNSNQPQHF. CDR3 DNA: TGCAGCGTTGGAGGCAATAGCAATCAGCCCCAGCATTTT.

There are a few counts of this clone. The gene calls are TRBV6-5 and TRBJ1-4; 8 nucleotides agree with TRBD1. Germline V gives CDR1 MNHEY, CDR2 SVGAGI. The CDR3 consists of 15 residues. Trimming took 2 bases from V and 4 from J; bases not matched to a gene: 3. Here the CDR3 DNA reads TGTGCCAGCAGTTACGGGACAGGACTTAATGAAAAACTGTTTTTT. Encoded protein: CASSYGTGLNEKLFF.

As DNA, the CDR3 is TGCGCCAGCGCGGGACAGGGGGCCTATGGCTACACCTTC. Its protein is CASAGQGAYGYTF. V usage is TRBV5-1 and J usage is TRBJ1-2; 12 positions agree with TRBD1. Germline V gene data show CDR1 as SGHRS and CDR2 as YFSETQ. The length of the CDR3 is 13 residues. The trim removed 7 bases at V and 4 bases at J, leaving 2 bases unmatched.

This clone has a single count. This sequence joins TRBV5-4 and TRBJ2-7; maybe TRBD2 (6 bases). V was clipped by 5 bases and J by 0 bases, with 12 bases between them. There are 14 residues in the CDR3. The germline V gene encodes CDR1 SGHNT and CDR2 YYREEE (reference sequence). In DNA form, the CDR3 reads TGTGCCAGCAGTCGATTGGGGGGCTCCTACGAGCAGTACTTC. This codes for CASSRLGGSYEQYF.

The J gene is TRBJ2-7, the V gene TRBV27; a possible D gene is TRBD1 (5 bases). The length of the CDR3 is 17 residues. V was cut by 2 bases and J by 5 bases, with 22 bases left in between. CDR1 MNHEY and CDR2 SMNVEV come from the germline V gene (reference sequence). This chain's CDR3 is CASSLTSLGVPRDEQYF. The DNA for the CDR3 is TGTGCCAGCAGTTTAACGTCCCTTGGTGTCCCCAGGGACGAGCAGTACTTC.

The rearrangement uses TRBV10-3 and TRBJ2-1; TRBD2 matches at 7 bases. Germline V gene sequence: CDR1 ENHRY, CDR2 SYGVKD. The CDR3 is made up of 13 amino acids. V lost 6 bases and J lost 4; bases outside the gene matches: 3. The DNA of the CDR3 is TGTGCCATCAGGGAGGGAGGGTACAATGAGCAGTTCTTC. It is translated as CAIREGGYNEQFF.

This clone was detected a few times. The rearrangement joins TRBV19 to TRBJ1-1; 7 bases map to TRBD1. The CDR3 is made up of 18 amino acids. J gave up 0 bases and V 3 bases, and 13 bases lay outside the gene matches. The V gene's germline CDR1 is LNHDA and CDR2 SQIVND (reference sequence). The CDR3 protein is CASSMRQGAYIMNTEAFF. CDR3 nucleotide sequence: TGTGCCAGTAGTATGCGACAGGGAGCTTACATCATGAACACTGAAGCTTTCTTT. Filled out from reference TRBV19 and TRBJ1-1, the complete variable domain reads DGGITQSPKYLFRKEGQNVTLSCEQNLNHDAMYWYRQDPGQGLRLIYYSQIVNDFQKGDIAEGYSVSREKKESFPLTVTSAQKNPTAFYLCASSMRQGAYIMNTEAFFGQGTRLTVV.

The rearrangement joins TRBV6-6 to TRBJ1-1, with D tentatively TRBD1 (6 bases). CDR1 and CDR2 from the germline V gene are MNHNY and SVGAGI (reference sequence). The CDR3 extends over 14 amino acids. For the CDR3, the DNA is TGTGCTACGACAGGAGTGGCAGGAAACACTGAAGCTTTCTTT. Amino acids: CATTGVAGNTEAFF.

This chain connects TRBV4-2 to TRBJ2-2, with D possibly matching TRBD2 (6 bases). V was cut by 1 base and J by 7 bases, with 13 bases left in between. The CDR3 sequence is 15 residues long. Germline V gene lookup returns CDR1 LGHNA and CDR2 YNFKEQ. The CDR3 spells CASSQVGLGGGELFF. CDR3 DNA sequence: TGTGCCAGCAGCCAAGTCGGCTTGGGAGGCGGGGAGCTGTTTTTT.

The chain combines TRBV11-2 with TRBJ1-4; D not resolved. The V end was cut by 1 base, the J end by 3 bases, with 3 bases between. The CDR3 contains 13 residues. The V gene's germline CDR1 is SGHAT and CDR2 FQNNGV. This CDR3 is CASSLVSNEKLFF. CDR3 sequence (DNA): TGTGCCAGCAGCTTAGTCTCTAATGAAAAACTGTTTTTT.

This clone has just a few counts. In nucleotides, the CDR3 is TGTGCCAGCAGTAACGACAGGGGTACCTACAATGAGCAGTTCTTC. Its translation is CASSNDRGTYNEQFF. The rearrangement links TRBV6-5 to TRBJ2-1, with 8 positions matching TRBD1. Germline lookup yields CDR1 MNHEY and CDR2 SVGAGI. V was clipped by 5 bases and J by 2 bases; unmatched bases: 5. The CDR3 has 15 amino acids.

The chain combines TRBV19 with TRBJ2-3; D unresolved. V gave up 0 bases and J gave up 7 bases, with 8 bases separating them. Germline CDR1 reads LNHDA; CDR2 reads SQIVND (reference sequence). CDR3 length: 13 residues. CDR3 sequence (DNA): TGTGCCAGTAGTATAGAGGTGGGCTATACGCAGTATTTT. Residues: CASSIEVGYTQYF.

In DNA form, the CDR3 reads TGTGCCTGGTCGGGACAGCTTAATTCACCCCTCCACTTT. Its translation is CAWSGQLNSPLHF. This chain joins TRBV30 and TRBJ1-6; 7 bases agree with TRBD1. V shed 5 bases and J 6 bases; nucleotides not matched to a gene: 4. The CDR3 covers 13 residues. The germline CDR1 and CDR2 sequences are GTSNPN and SVGIG (reference sequence).

This clone has just one count. The genes are TRBV5-1 and TRBJ2-2; 9 nucleotides agree with TRBD2. Germline CDR1 and CDR2: SGHRS and YFSETQ. The CDR3 runs to 17 residues. V shed 1 base, J shed 0 bases, and the junction held 4 bases outside the gene matches. The CDR3 is CASSLRTSGPNTGELFF. CDR3 DNA sequence: TGCGCCAGCAGCTTGCGTACTAGCGGGCCGAACACCGGGGAGCTGTTTTTT.

The genes are TRBV4-3 and TRBJ2-7; tentative D call: TRBD1 (5 bases). CDR1 is LGHNA and CDR2 is YSLEER in the germline V gene. The ends were cut back, 3 bases at V and 0 bases at J, with 15 bases in the middle. This CDR3 spans 16 amino acids. CDR3 DNA: TGCGCCAGCAGCCAGAACCTGGCTGACAGCTCCTACGAGCAGTACTTC. Its translation: CASSQNLADSSYEQYF.

The chain joins TRBV11-3 to TRBJ2-3; 11 bases match TRBD2. The germline V gene encodes CDR1 SGHNT and CDR2 YENEEA. This CDR3 is built from 17 residues. V dropped 4 bases and J dropped 4; count of bases not matched to a gene: 10. CDR3 loop: CASSSPVGLADADTQYF. CDR3 bases: TGTGCCAGCAGCTCCCCAGTGGGACTAGCGGATGCAGATACGCAGTATTTT.

The chain joins TRBV19 to TRBJ1-1; D uncertain. This CDR3 has 14 residues. Germline loops: CDR1 LNHDA, CDR2 SQIVND (reference sequence). V was trimmed by 7 bases and J by 4 bases, leaving 16 bases between them. The CDR3 reads CASNNLGTGTEAFF. The CDR3 DNA sequence: TGTGCCAGTAACAATCTCGGTACGGGCACTGAAGCTTTCTTT. Variable domain in full (rest from reference TRBV19 and TRBJ1-1): DGGITQSPKYLFRKEGQNVTLSCEQNLNHDAMYWYRQDPGQGLRLIYYSQIVNDFQKGDIAEGYSVSREKKESFPLTVTSAQKNPTAFYLCASNNLGTGTEAFFGQGTRLTVV.

V and J are TRBV19 and TRBJ1-6, with 9 bases lining up with TRBD1. The CDR3 sequence is 13 residues long. Per the germline V gene, CDR1 is LNHDA and CDR2 is SQIVND (reference sequence). V shed 5 bases and J 10 bases; nucleotides not matched to a gene: 3. The CDR3 bases are TGTGCCAGTAGTCGGGACAGGGAATCACCCCTCCACTTT. Amino acid sequence: CASSRDRESPLHF. The full variable domain, completed using reference TRBV19 and TRBJ1-6, is DGGITQSPKYLFRKEGQNVTLSCEQNLNHDAMYWYRQDPGQGLRLIYYSQIVNDFQKGDIAEGYSVSREKKESFPLTVTSAQKNPTAFYLCASSRDRESPLHFGNGTRLTVT.

This chain connects TRBV30 to TRBJ2-2; 9 bases are a match to TRBD2. After removal of 2 bases from V and 5 bases from J, the junction contained 6 bases not matched to a gene. Germline CDR1 is GTSNPN and CDR2 is SVGIG (reference sequence). The CDR3 length is 15 residues. CDR3 DNA sequence: TGTGCCTGGAGTTCACTAGCGGGTATAACCGGGGAGCTGTTTTTT. Protein sequence: CAWSSLAGITGELFF.

About this clone itself: The same CDR3 also results from other DNA sequences found in this sample. CDR3 nucleotides: TGTGCCAGCGGACGGGGATTGAACACTGAAGCTTTCTTT. Translating it yields CASGRGLNTEAFF. The J gene is TRBJ1-1, the V gene TRBV7-9; D ambiguous. The length of the CDR3 is 13 residues. Germline assignment: CDR1 SEHNR and CDR2 FQNEAQ (reference sequence). Trimming pared 8 bases from V and 0 bases from J, leaving 10 bases between.

V is TRBV19 and J is TRBJ1-2, with TRBD1 matching 8 bases. The germline V gene has CDR1 LNHDA and CDR2 SQIVND (reference sequence). Trimming removed 7 bases from V and 6 bases from J; junction bases left unmatched: 19. The length of the CDR3 is 17 residues. CDR3 DNA sequence: TGTGCCAGTACCGATCGGAAAACAGGGGGAAGAGGCAATGGCTACACCTTC. It codes for CASTDRKTGGRGNGYTF.

The V and J genes are TRBV4-1 and TRBJ2-1; TRBD2 matches 12 bases. J gave up 7 bases and V 0 bases, and 7 bases lay outside the gene matches. The CDR3 spans 17 residues. Germline V gene lookup returns CDR1 MGHRA and CDR2 YSYEKL. CDR3 region: CASSQERLAGVGNEQFF. The CDR3 coding sequence is TGCGCCAGCAGCCAAGAACGACTAGCGGGAGTAGGAAATGAGCAGTTCTTC.